These T cell receptor beta chains were read from a single sample in a study of human T cells and chemical hapten exposure. TCRdb re-called the RACE reads through MiXCR, storing one row per CDR3 protein. The table has tens of thousands of distinct CDR3 sequences, approximately 8% seen once; the top ten hold approximately 1.5%. Here the sequenced sample was whole blood, taken in connection with sensitization to the hapten diphenylcyclopropenone (DPC). These receptors were taken from a woman aged 25 to 45 with alopecia areata. Some clones in this sample may be carry-over from other donors' samples. CDR3s include the opening cysteine and the closing phenylalanine or tryptophan. D genes are given only for firm matches. Clone size is shown for a subset of rows, as once, few, many or a class of expanded clone.

v_call	d_call	j_call	clone_size	cdr3_aa	cdr3_nt
TRBV11-2	NA	TRBJ1-1	few	CASSLRDGSKAFF	TGTGCCAGCAGCCTCCGGGATGGCAGTAAAGCTTTCTTT
TRBV5-1	NA	TRBJ1-6	NA	CASSLDPVNSPLHF	TGCGCCAGCAGCTTGGATCCAGTTAATTCACCCCTCCACTTT
TRBV29-1	TRBD1	TRBJ1-1	many	CSTSDRATEAFF	TGCAGCACCTCAGACAGGGCCACTGAAGCTTTCTTT
TRBV9	TRBD1	TRBJ2-3	NA	CASTLGGSRTDTQYF	TGTGCCAGCACTCTAGGGGGCAGTCGCACAGATACGCAGTATTTT
TRBV11-2	TRBD1	TRBJ1-2	many	CASSQGQGMYGYTF	TGTGCCAGCAGCCAGGGACAGGGGATGTATGGCTACACCTTC
TRBV6-2/TRBV6-3	NA	TRBJ2-3	many	CASRGLRGDSTDTQYF	TGTGCCAGCAGAGGGCTCAGAGGGGATAGCACAGATACGCAGTATTTT
TRBV5-1	TRBD1	TRBJ1-1	many	CASSLGPGTGATEAFF	TGCGCCAGCAGTCTGGGACCCGGGACAGGGGCCACTGAAGCTTTCTTT
TRBV12-3/TRBV12-4	NA	TRBJ1-2	few	CASSGSGQGGYTF	TGTGCCAGCAGTGGGTCGGGACAAGGAGGCTACACCTTC
TRBV7-9	NA	TRBJ2-3	NA	CASSLSVIGDTQYF	TGTGCCAGCAGCTTGAGCGTAATTGGGGATACGCAGTATTTT
TRBV7-9	NA	TRBJ1-2	many	CASSLQGSWGYTF	TGTGCCAGCAGCTTACAGGGGTCCTGGGGCTACACCTTC
TRBV20-1	NA	TRBJ1-1	few	CSAREGHTEAFF	TGCAGTGCTAGAGAGGGGCACACTGAAGCTTTCTTT
TRBV14	NA	TRBJ1-6	NA	CASSPALDSPLHF	TGTGCCAGCAGCCCAGCCCTGGATTCACCCCTCCACTTT
TRBV6-6	TRBD1	TRBJ2-6	many	CASSYSSGGGANVLTF	TGTGCCAGCAGTTACTCGTCAGGGGGTGGGGCCAACGTCCTGACTTTC
TRBV7-7	NA	TRBJ2-3	many	CASSLSGSDTQYF	TGTGCTAGCAGCTTATCCGGGTCAGATACGCAGTATTTT
TRBV9	TRBD1	TRBJ2-1	many	CASSPVPGQGANEQFF	TGTGCCAGCAGCCCCGTACCGGGACAGGGGGCTAATGAGCAGTTCTTC
TRBV3-1	NA	TRBJ1-4	NA	CASSQVTGEKLFF	TGTGCCAGCAGCCAAGTAACAGGGGAAAAACTGTTTTTT
TRBV19	TRBD1	TRBJ1-5	few	CASSMDRGQPQHF	TGTGCCAGTAGTATGGACAGGGGGCAGCCCCAGCATTTT
TRBV20-1	NA	TRBJ1-2	many	CSARISEGRYTF	TGCAGTGCTAGGATTTCGGAGGGACGCTACACCTTC
TRBV7-9	NA	TRBJ2-2	many	CASNRPITNTGELFF	TGTGCCAGCAACCGCCCTATCACGAACACCGGGGAGCTGTTTTTT
TRBV18	NA	TRBJ1-5	few	CASSLFPDGGLSNQPQHF	TGTGCCAGCTCACTCTTTCCGGACGGGGGGTTAAGCAATCAGCCCCAGCATTTT
TRBV7-2	NA	TRBJ1-2	many	CASSSTLGAGGSDYTF	TGTGCCAGCAGCTCCACCCTTGGGGCGGGGGGTAGTGACTACACCTTC
TRBV15	TRBD2	TRBJ2-6	many	CATSRVALAGGFGANVLTF	TGTGCCACCAGCAGAGTGGCTCTAGCGGGGGGGTTTGGGGCCAACGTCCTGACTTTC